The sequence of this T cell receptor (beta chain) was determined in a study of shared clonotypes between healthy human individuals. Study summary: Researchers assigned three CD4 naive, three CD4 memory, two CD8 naive and one CD8 memory plate to each donor.

Positive CCR7 selection of CD45RO-negative cells yielded the naive CD8 cells, and terminally differentiated effector memory CD45RA+ cells were excluded. Notes on the study in general: Sampling involved blood alone; tissue repertoires likely differ.

Assay runs were performed at deep level. Some clones are missing from TCRdb's copy, which holds only in-frame ones; the method was immunoSEQ multiplex PCR. Among fewer than 700,000 clones listed, approximately 96% were seen once. Turning to this clone: Its target is unknown.

The germline V gene encodes CDR1 MDHEN and CDR2 SYDVKM. The V and J ends lost 7 bases and 1 base respectively, with 13 bases between them. The CDR3 has 14 amino acids. The chain carries TRBV28 and TRBJ1-1, with D unresolved. The TCR was taken from a woman aged 25 to 45 in good health. Material for sequencing was naive CD8+ T cells sorted from blood. The CDR3, as DNA: TGTGCCAGCACTCATAAGCGGACGAACACTGAAGCTTTCTTT. The encoded protein is CASTHKRTNTEAFF.